The 23 T cell receptor beta chains below all came from one sample that was sequenced in a study of early T cells in non-severe SARS-CoV-2 infection. TCRdb recomputed calls from the 5' RACE reads with MiXCR, one row per CDR3 protein. The table shows roughly 60,000 distinct CDR3 sequences, with around 10% occurring only once. The source was whole blood, collected at baseline. The source of these receptors is an adult who was a healthcare worker with PCR-confirmed SARS-CoV-2 infection or an uninfected control (not recorded which).

The V and J genes are TRBV11-2 and TRBJ2-1, with D unclear. Germline V gene lookup returns CDR1 SGHAT and CDR2 FQNNGV. With 5 bases removed from V and 10 bases from J, the gap between germline ends came to 9 bases. This CDR3 comprises 11 residues. CDR3 in DNA: TGTGCCAGCAGCCCGATGGCGGAGCAGTTCTTC. Its protein is CASSPMAEQFF. Full variable domain (rest looked up from reference TRBV11-2 and TRBJ2-1): EAGVAQSPRYKIIEKRQSVAFWCNPISGHATLYWYQQILGQGPKLLIQFQNNGVVDDSQLPKDRFSAERLKGVDSTLKIQPAKLEDSAVYLCASSPMAEQFFGPGTRLTVL.

This chain uses TRBV11-2 with TRBJ2-3, with 7 bases matching TRBD2. V lost 5 bases and J lost 0; bases outside the gene matches: 8. CDR3 length: 16 amino acids. Germline loops: CDR1 SGHAT, CDR2 FQNNGV. CDR3 region: CASSPRGVTSTDTQYF. The CDR3 coding sequence is TGTGCCAGCAGCCCACGGGGGGTAACTAGCACAGATACGCAGTATTTT. The full variable domain, with the rest looked up from reference TRBV11-2 and TRBJ2-3, is EAGVAQSPRYKIIEKRQSVAFWCNPISGHATLYWYQQILGQGPKLLIQFQNNGVVDDSQLPKDRFSAERLKGVDSTLKIQPAKLEDSAVYLCASSPRGVTSTDTQYFGPGTRLTVL.

This clonotype was seen a handful of times. The chain has TRBV7-6 and TRBJ1-1, with TRBD1 matching over 7 bases. J was trimmed by 5 bases and V by 8 bases; bases with no gene match: 17. CDR3 length: 16 residues. Germline CDR1 is SGHVS and CDR2 is FNYEAQ. CDR3 DNA sequence: TGTGCCAGCTCCGTCCCCCGGACAGGAGGGAATACTGAAGCTTTCTTT. This gives the protein CASSVPRTGGNTEAFF.

This rearrangement joins TRBV29-1 to TRBJ2-1; D is unclear. Trimming removed 7 bases at V and 4 bases at J, with 11 bases between. The V gene's germline CDR1 is SQVTM and CDR2 ANQGSEA. This CDR3 has 12 amino acids. The CDR3 loop is CSAGPDYNEQFF. The CDR3 DNA reads TGCAGCGCCGGGCCTGATTACAATGAGCAGTTCTTC.

This chain links TRBV6-5 with TRBJ2-1; 7 bases are a match to TRBD1. This CDR3 contains 15 residues. Per germline, CDR1 MNHEY and CDR2 SVGAGI. Trimming took 5 bases from V and 5 from J; bases not matched to a gene: 9. The DNA for the CDR3 is TGTGCCAGCAGTCCCCGGGACAGTCTGAACAATGAGCAGTTCTTC. Its translation: CASSPRDSLNNEQFF.

The sample holds one count of this clonotype. J is TRBJ1-1 and V is TRBV10-2; no clear D gene. V gave up 2 bases and J gave up 5 bases, with 9 bases separating them. The CDR3 spans 13 residues. Per the germline V gene, CDR1 is WSHSY and CDR2 is SAAADI. In DNA, the CDR3 is TGCGCCAGCAGTGAGGCCGGGAGGACTGAAGCTTTCTTT. Translating it yields CASSEAGRTEAFF.

This clonotype appeared many times. The chain uses TRBV6-1 and TRBJ2-1; 11 nucleotides align to TRBD2. Looked up from germline, CDR1 is MNHNS and CDR2 is SASEGT. Losses at the gene ends were 3 bases for V and 6 bases for J; bases not matched to a gene: 4. CDR3 length: 15 amino acids. This chain's CDR3 is CASSEGLAEVNEQFF. CDR3 nucleotide sequence: TGTGCCAGCAGTGAGGGACTAGCGGAGGTCAATGAGCAGTTCTTC.

CDR3 amino acids: CASSLVTGQHNEQFF. In DNA form, the CDR3 reads TGTGCCAGCAGCTTAGTGACCGGACAGCACAATGAGCAGTTCTTC. V gene TRBV11-2 combines with J gene TRBJ2-1, with D tentatively TRBD1 (6 bases). Trimming stripped 1 base from V and 5 bases from J, with 12 bases between. Germline CDR1 and CDR2: SGHAT and FQNNGV. This CDR3 contains 15 residues.

This clonotype was counted only a few times. This chain uses TRBV2 with TRBJ2-1, with 10 bases matching TRBD2. V gave up 3 bases and J gave up 4 bases; unmatched junction bases: 3. The CDR3 sequence is 15 residues long. CDR1 is SNHLY and CDR2 is FYNNEI in the germline V gene. The CDR3 sequence is CASSEVAGGYNEQFF. In DNA, the CDR3 is TGTGCCAGCAGTGAGGTAGCGGGGGGATACAATGAGCAGTTCTTC.

This clonotype was found a few times. The chain couples TRBV7-3 to TRBJ2-3, with 7 nucleotides matching TRBD2. Trimming cost V 4 bases and J 7 bases; bases outside gene matches: 5. Germline lookup yields CDR1 SGHTA and CDR2 FQGTGA. CDR3 length equals 13 residues. The CDR3 loop reads CASSSGTTNTQYF. CDR3 DNA sequence: TGTGCCAGCAGCTCCGGGACTACTAATACGCAGTATTTT.

This clonotype was recorded a few times. CDR3 nucleotides: TGTGCCAGCAGTCCAGACGTGGGGTCGGGCTACACCTTC. This encodes CASSPDVGSGYTF. This chain joins TRBV5-4 and TRBJ1-2; no clear D gene. Germline assignment: CDR1 SGHNT and CDR2 YYREEE (reference sequence). V was clipped by 5 bases and J by 8 bases, with 16 bases between them. The CDR3 has 13 amino acids.

The chain has TRBV20-1 and TRBJ2-2; 13 positions agree with TRBD2. Germline CDR1 reads DFQATT; CDR2 reads SNEGSKA (reference sequence). Trimming at V came to 6 bases and at J to 3 bases, leaving 4 bases not matched to a gene. This CDR3 comprises 15 residues. The CDR3 nucleotides read TGCAGTGCACGGACTAGCGGGGGATACACCGGGGAGCTGTTTTTT. It translates to CSARTSGGYTGELFF.

The V call is TRBV6-2 or TRBV6-3, the J call TRBJ1-1, with 8 bases identical to TRBD1. The CDR3 is made up of 14 amino acids. Germline V gene lookup returns CDR1 MNHEY and CDR2 SVGEGT. V dropped 5 bases and J dropped 7; count of bases not matched to a gene: 9. The CDR3 here is CASSDRTGKIEAFF. CDR3 DNA: TGTGCCAGCAGTGACCGGACAGGGAAGATTGAAGCTTTCTTT.

The V and J genes are TRBV9 and TRBJ1-3; D not resolved. Trimming stripped 3 bases from V and 0 bases from J, with 10 bases between. Germline V gene lookup returns CDR1 SGDLS and CDR2 YYNGEE. The CDR3 sequence is 15 residues long. CDR3 nucleotides: TGTGCCAGCAGCGCACCGGGCCTCTCTGGAAACACCATATATTTT. Translating gives CASSAPGLSGNTIYF.

CDR3 residues: CASSFLRGSYNEQFF. In DNA, the CDR3 is TGTGCCAGCAGCTTTCTCCGCGGATCCTACAATGAGCAGTTCTTC. This chain connects TRBV11-2 to TRBJ2-1; D gene unclear. Germline V gives CDR1 SGHAT, CDR2 FQNNGV. This CDR3 has 15 amino acids. Trimming removed 3 bases at V and 1 base at J, with 10 bases between.

This clonotype was seen ten or more times. The rearrangement joins TRBV12-3 or TRBV12-4 to TRBJ1-5; no reliable D call. The ends were cut back, 1 base at V and 7 bases at J, with 11 bases in the middle. The CDR3 consists of 14 residues. The CDR3 sequence: CASSLGARGQPQHF. The DNA of the CDR3 is TGTGCCAGCAGTTTAGGGGCCAGAGGCCAGCCCCAGCATTTT.

This clonotype was detected ten times or more. This chain connects TRBV30 to TRBJ2-5, with 9 bases identical to TRBD2. The V gene end was trimmed by 5 bases and the J gene end by 2 bases; junction bases not matched to a gene: 9. Germline V lookup: CDR1 GTSNPN, CDR2 SVGIG (reference sequence). This CDR3 spans 15 amino acids. CDR3 amino acids: CAWGNLAGRQETQYF. As DNA, the CDR3 is TGTGCCTGGGGTAATCTAGCGGGGAGACAAGAGACCCAGTACTTC. Full variable domain (remainder filled in from reference TRBV30 and TRBJ2-5): SQTIHQWPATLVQPVGSPLSLECTVEGTSNPNLYWYRQAAGRGLQLLFYSVGIGQISSEVPQNLSASRPQDRQFILSSKKLLLSDSGFYLCAWGNLAGRQETQYFGPGTRLLVL.

CDR3 bases: TGTGCCAGCAGTTTCGGTTACAGGACAAACTATGGCTACACCTTC. This encodes CASSFGYRTNYGYTF. The chain couples TRBV12-3 or TRBV12-4 to TRBJ1-2; D perhaps matches TRBD1 (5 bases). The CDR3 runs to 15 residues. Trimming left V 3 bases short and J 2 bases short, with 13 bases between.

The chain carries TRBV15 and TRBJ1-5; D possibly corresponds to TRBD1 (6 bases). The CDR3 totals 16 residues. The germline V and J ends were trimmed by 2 bases and 6 bases, with 17 bases remaining between them. Germline assignment: CDR1 LNHNV and CDR2 YYDKDF (reference sequence). DNA for the CDR3: TGTGCCACCAGCAGACGATCCTTAAGGGGGATTCAGCCCCAGCATTTT. It is translated as CATSRRSLRGIQPQHF.

In this sample, this clonotype turned up many times. The chain employs TRBV7-9 and TRBJ1-2; D is unresolved. V was trimmed by 6 bases and J by 5 bases, leaving 7 bases between them. From germline, CDR1 is SEHNR and CDR2 FQNEAQ (reference sequence). This CDR3 is built from 11 residues. The CDR3 here is CASSNGYGYTF. In DNA, the CDR3 is TGTGCCAGCAGTAACGGTTATGGCTACACCTTC. The full variable domain, in which reference TRBV7-9 and TRBJ1-2 provide the parts outside the CDR3, is DTGVSQNPRHKITKRGQNVTFRCDPISEHNRLYWYRQTLGQGPEFLTYFQNEAQLEKSRLLSDRFSAERPKGSFSTLEIQRTEQGDSAMYLCASSNGYGYTFGSGTRLTVV.

The CDR3 coding sequence is TGTGCCAGCAGGGCTGGACAGGGACTGGGGAACACTGAAGCTTTCTTT. Residues: CASRAGQGLGNTEAFF. The chain is built from TRBV12-3 or TRBV12-4 and TRBJ1-1; TRBD1 matches 8 bases. This CDR3 has 16 amino acids. With V trimmed by 6 bases and J by 1 base, 10 bases remained unmatched.

The chain couples TRBV2 to TRBJ1-1, with 7 bases identical to TRBD1. After removal of 9 bases from V and 0 bases from J, the junction contained 10 bases not matched to a gene. The CDR3 contains 15 residues. The V gene's germline CDR1 is SNHLY and CDR2 FYNNEI. The CDR3 sequence is CASYKDRLMNTEAFF. The CDR3 coding sequence is TGTGCCAGTTATAAGGACAGGCTAATGAACACTGAAGCTTTCTTT.

This clonotype has a handful of counts. The chain carries TRBV6-1 and TRBJ2-3, with 10 bases aligning to TRBD2. V dropped 1 base and J dropped 6; count of bases not matched to a gene: 4. Germline lookup yields CDR1 MNHNS and CDR2 SASEGT. This CDR3 is 15 amino acids long. DNA for the CDR3: TGTGCCAGCAGTGAAGAAGGGACTAGCGTGGATACGCAGTATTTT. Its translation is CASSEEGTSVDTQYF.